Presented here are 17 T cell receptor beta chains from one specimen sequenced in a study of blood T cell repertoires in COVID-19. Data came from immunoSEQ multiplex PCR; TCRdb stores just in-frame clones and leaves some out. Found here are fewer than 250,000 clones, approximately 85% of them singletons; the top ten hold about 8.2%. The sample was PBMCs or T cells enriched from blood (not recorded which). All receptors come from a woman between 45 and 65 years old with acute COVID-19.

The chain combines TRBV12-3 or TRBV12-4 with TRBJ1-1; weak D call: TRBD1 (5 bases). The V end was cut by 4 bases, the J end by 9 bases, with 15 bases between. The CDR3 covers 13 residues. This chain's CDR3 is CASSSAGRTQAFF. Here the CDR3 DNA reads TGTGCCAGCAGTTCGGCAGGGCGAACCCAAGCTTTCTTT.

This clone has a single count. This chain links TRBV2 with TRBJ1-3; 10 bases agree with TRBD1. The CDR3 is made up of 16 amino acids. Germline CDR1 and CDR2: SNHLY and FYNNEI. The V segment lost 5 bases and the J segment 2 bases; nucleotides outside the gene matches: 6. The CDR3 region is CASSPTGGETGNTIYF. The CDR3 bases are TGTGCCAGCAGTCCGACAGGGGGCGAAACTGGAAACACCATATATTTT.

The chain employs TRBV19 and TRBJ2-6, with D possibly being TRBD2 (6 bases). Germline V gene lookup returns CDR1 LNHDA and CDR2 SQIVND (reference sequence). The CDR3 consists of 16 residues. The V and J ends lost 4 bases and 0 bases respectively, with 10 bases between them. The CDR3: CASSRDSASGANVLTF. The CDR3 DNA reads TGTGCCAGTAGTAGGGACTCGGCCTCTGGGGCCAACGTCCTGACTTTC.

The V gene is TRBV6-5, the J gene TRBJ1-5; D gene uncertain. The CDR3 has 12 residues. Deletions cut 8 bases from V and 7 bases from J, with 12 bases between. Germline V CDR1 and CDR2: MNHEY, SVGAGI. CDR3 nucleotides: TGTGCCAGCGGCTACCTGGGCCAGCCCCAGCATTTT. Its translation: CASGYLGQPQHF.

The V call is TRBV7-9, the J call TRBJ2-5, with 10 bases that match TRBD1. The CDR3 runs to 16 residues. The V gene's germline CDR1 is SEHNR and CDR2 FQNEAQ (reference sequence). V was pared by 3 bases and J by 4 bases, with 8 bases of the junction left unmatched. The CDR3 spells CASSFPDRGFAETQYF. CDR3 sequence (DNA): TGTGCCAGCAGCTTCCCGGACAGGGGGTTTGCAGAGACCCAGTACTTC.

Here the CDR3 DNA reads TGTGCCAGCAGCCCCCAATCACGGGGAAGCCTAGAGCAGTACTTC. This translates into CASSPQSRGSLEQYF. The V gene is TRBV7-2, the J gene TRBJ2-7; possibly TRBD2 for D (5 bases). Trimming cost V 5 bases and J 7 bases, with 21 bases left between them. Per the germline V gene, CDR1 is SGHTA and CDR2 is FQGNSA. The CDR3 totals 15 residues.

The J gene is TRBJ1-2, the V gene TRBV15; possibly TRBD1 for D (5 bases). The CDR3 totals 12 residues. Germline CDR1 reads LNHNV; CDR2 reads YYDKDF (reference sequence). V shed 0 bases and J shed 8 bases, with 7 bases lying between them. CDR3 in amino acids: CATSRERQGYTF. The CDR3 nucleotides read TGTGCCACCAGCAGAGAGAGACAGGGCTACACCTTC.

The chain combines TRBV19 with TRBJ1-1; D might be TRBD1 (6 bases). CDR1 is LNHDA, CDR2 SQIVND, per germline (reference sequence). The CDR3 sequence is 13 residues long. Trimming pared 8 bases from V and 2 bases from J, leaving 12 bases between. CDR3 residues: CASFKTGNTEAFF. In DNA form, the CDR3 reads TGTGCCAGTTTTAAGACAGGAAACACTGAAGCTTTCTTT. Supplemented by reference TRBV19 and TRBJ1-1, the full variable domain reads DGGITQSPKYLFRKEGQNVTLSCEQNLNHDAMYWYRQDPGQGLRLIYYSQIVNDFQKGDIAEGYSVSREKKESFPLTVTSAQKNPTAFYLCASFKTGNTEAFFGQGTRLTVV.

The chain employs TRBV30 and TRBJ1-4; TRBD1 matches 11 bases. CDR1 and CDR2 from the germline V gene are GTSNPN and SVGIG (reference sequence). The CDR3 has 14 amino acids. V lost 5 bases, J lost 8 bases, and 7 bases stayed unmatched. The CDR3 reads CAWGGQGAQEKLFF. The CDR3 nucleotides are TGTGCCTGGGGCGGACAGGGGGCTCAGGAAAAACTGTTTTTT.

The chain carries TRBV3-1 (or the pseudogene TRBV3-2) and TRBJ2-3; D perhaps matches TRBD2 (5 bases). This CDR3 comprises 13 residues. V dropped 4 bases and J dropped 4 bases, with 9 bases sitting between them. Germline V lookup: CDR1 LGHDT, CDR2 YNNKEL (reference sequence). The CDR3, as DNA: TGTGCCAGCAGCCCCTCCGGGGCAGATACGCAGTATTTT. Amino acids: CASSPSGADTQYF.

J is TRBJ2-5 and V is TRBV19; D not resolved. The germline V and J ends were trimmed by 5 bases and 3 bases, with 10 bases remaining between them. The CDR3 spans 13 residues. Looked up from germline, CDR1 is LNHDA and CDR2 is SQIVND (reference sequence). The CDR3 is CASSVNRKETQYF. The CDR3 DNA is TGTGCCAGTAGTGTCAACAGAAAAGAGACCCAGTACTTC.

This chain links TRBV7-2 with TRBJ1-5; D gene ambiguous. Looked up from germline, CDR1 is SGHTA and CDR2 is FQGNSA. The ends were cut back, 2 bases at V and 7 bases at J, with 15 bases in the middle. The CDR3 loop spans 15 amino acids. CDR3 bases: TGTGCCAGCAGCTTATTCCTTGGGAGTGAGCAGCCCCAGCATTTT. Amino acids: CASSLFLGSEQPQHF.

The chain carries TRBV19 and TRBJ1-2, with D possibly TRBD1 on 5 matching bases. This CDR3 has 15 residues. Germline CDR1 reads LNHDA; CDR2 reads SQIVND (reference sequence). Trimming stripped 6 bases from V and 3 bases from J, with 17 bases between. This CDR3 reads CASRRGGTGDYGYTF. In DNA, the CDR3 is TGTGCCAGTAGGCGGGGGGGGACTGGCGACTATGGCTACACCTTC.

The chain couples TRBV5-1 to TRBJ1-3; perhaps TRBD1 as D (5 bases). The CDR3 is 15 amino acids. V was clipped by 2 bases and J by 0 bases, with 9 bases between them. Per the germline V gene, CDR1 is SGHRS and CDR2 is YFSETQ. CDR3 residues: CASSFGDSSGNTIYF. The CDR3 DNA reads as TGCGCCAGCAGCTTTGGGGACTCCTCTGGAAACACCATATATTTT.

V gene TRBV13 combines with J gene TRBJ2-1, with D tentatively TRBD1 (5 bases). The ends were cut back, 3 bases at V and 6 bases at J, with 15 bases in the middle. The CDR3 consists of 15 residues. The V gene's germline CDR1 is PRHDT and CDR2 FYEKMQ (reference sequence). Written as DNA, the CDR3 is TGTGCCAGCAGCTTTCCGGACACCTCCCCCAATGAGCAGTTCTTC. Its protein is CASSFPDTSPNEQFF.

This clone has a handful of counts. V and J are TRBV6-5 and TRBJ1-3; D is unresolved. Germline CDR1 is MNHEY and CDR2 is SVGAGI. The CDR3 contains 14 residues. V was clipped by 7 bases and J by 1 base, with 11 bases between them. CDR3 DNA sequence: TGTGCCAGCATTCGAGGTCCGTCTGGAAACACCATATATTTT. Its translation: CASIRGPSGNTIYF.

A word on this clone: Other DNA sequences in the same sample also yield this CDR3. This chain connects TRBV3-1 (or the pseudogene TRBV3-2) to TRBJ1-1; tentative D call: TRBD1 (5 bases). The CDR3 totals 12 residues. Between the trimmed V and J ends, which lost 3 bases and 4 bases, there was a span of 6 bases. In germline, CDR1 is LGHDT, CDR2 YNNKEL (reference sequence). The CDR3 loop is CASSQQGTEAFF. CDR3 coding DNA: TGTGCCAGCAGCCAGCAGGGCACTGAAGCTTTCTTT.